A single sample is the source of the 4 T cell receptor beta chains below, sequenced in a study of beta chain features in type 1 diabetes. Findings and caveats of the study: In every one of the four CD4+ subsets, TCRB CDR3s were moderately but significantly shorter in Type 1 diabetes patients.

No antigens are known for them. Every bit of the isolated RNA underwent reverse transcription, so sequencing read expressed TCRB transcripts. Assay: immunoSEQ multiplex PCR; the TCRdb copy retains only in-frame clones and omits some. The sample contains around 160,000 clones, almost 65% of which appear only once. Sequencing input: naive CD4+ T cells from blood. These receptors came from a man younger than 40 with type 1 diabetes.

The CDR3 sequence: CASSLTGLSTDTQYF. CDR3 in DNA: TGTGCCAGCAGCTTGACGGGACTCAGCACAGATACGCAGTATTTT. This chain joins TRBV5-6 and TRBJ2-3, with TRBD2 as a possible D gene (6 bases). This CDR3 comprises 15 residues. Trimming took 1 base from V and 0 from J, leaving 9 bases between them. Germline V lookup: CDR1 SGHDT, CDR2 YYEEEE. The whole variable domain, filled in from reference TRBV5-6 and TRBJ2-3, reads DAGVTQSPTHLIKTRGQQVTLRCSPKSGHDTVSWYQQALGQGPQFIFQYYEEEERQRGNFPDRFSGHQFPNYSSELNVNALLLGDSALYLCASSLTGLSTDTQYFGPGTRLTVL.

This clone showed up just once. The CDR3 region has the DNA TGTGCCAGCAGCGTAGGTGAGACAGGTATTTCACCCCTCCACTTT. The encoded protein is CASSVGETGISPLHF. The rearrangement uses TRBV9 and TRBJ1-6, with a weak D call TRBD1 (6 bases). V dropped 0 bases and J dropped 9 bases, with 13 bases sitting between them. The CDR3 is made up of 15 amino acids. Germline V gene lookup returns CDR1 SGDLS and CDR2 YYNGEE. The full variable domain, rest sourced from reference TRBV9 and TRBJ1-6, is DSGVTQTPKHLITATGQRVTLRCSPRSGDLSVYWYQQSLDQGLQFLIQYYNGEERAKGNILERFSAQQFPDLHSELNLSSLELGDSALYFCASSVGETGISPLHFGNGTRLTVT.

The rearrangement links TRBV13 to TRBJ2-3, with TRBD1 matching 9 bases. The CDR3 sequence is 16 residues long. Germline-derived CDR1 and CDR2 are PRHDT and FYEKMQ (reference sequence). With V trimmed by 0 bases and J by 4 bases, 5 bases remained unmatched. The CDR3 sequence is CASSLGDRGFSDTQYF. CDR3 bases: TGTGCCAGCAGCTTAGGCGACAGGGGGTTTTCAGATACGCAGTATTTT.

CDR3 sequence reads: CSARLQEQQYF. In DNA form, the CDR3 reads TGCAGTGCTAGATTACAGGAGCAGCAGTACTTC. V usage is TRBV20-1 and J usage is TRBJ2-7; TRBD1 is a possible D gene (5 bases). The germline V gene encodes CDR1 DFQATT and CDR2 SNEGSKA (reference sequence). The CDR3 is 11 amino acids. Deletions cut 2 bases from V and 8 bases from J, with 10 bases between.